This TCR beta chain emerged from a study of T cells after yellow fever vaccination. Study results and caveats: Clonotypes shared by both compartments, CD4 and CD8, made up a small share. Boosting was followed by the reappearance of most primary-vaccination clones (around 95% CD4, around 91% CD8).

TCRdb called the 5' RACE reads again in MiXCR, with one record for every CDR3 protein. The table shows hundreds of thousands of distinct CDR3 sequences, with approximately 12% occurring only once. V lost 6 bases and J lost 1, with 14 bases in between. Germline assignment: CDR1 MNHNS and CDR2 SASEGT. The CDR3 has 15 amino acids. A word on this clonotype: Its cognate antigen is unknown.

The sequencing here drew on PBMCs, taken on the day of the yellow fever booster vaccination. The receptor's source is a man younger than 45 who received the YFV17D yellow fever vaccine. The chain employs TRBV6-1 and TRBJ2-3, with D perhaps TRBD2 (7 bases). DNA for the CDR3: TGTGCCAGCAGGGGAGGGGGAGGGCGCACAGATACGCAGTATTTT. Amino acid sequence: CASRGGGGRTDTQYF.